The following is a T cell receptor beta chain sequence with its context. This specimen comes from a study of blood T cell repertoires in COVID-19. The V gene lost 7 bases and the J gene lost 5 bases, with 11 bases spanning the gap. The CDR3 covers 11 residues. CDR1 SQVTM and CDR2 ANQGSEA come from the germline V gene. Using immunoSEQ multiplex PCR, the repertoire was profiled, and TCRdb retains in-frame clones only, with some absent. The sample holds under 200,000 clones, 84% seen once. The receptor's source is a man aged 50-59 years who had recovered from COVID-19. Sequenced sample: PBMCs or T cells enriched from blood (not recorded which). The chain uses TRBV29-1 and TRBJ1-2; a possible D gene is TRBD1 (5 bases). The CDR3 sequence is CSGGGEYGYTF. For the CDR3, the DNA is TGCAGCGGTGGGGGGGAATATGGCTACACCTTC. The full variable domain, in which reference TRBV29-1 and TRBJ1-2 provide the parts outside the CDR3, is SAVISQKPSRDICQRGTSLTIQCQVDSQVTMMFWYRQQPGQSLTLIATANQGSEATYESGFVIDKFPISRPNLTFSTLTVSNMSPEDSSIYLCSGGGEYGYTFGSGTRLTVV.